This T cell receptor beta chain was observed in a study of OX40 agonist ivuxolimab in advanced cancers. TCRdb keeps only in-frame clones here, not all; method: immunoSEQ multiplex PCR. Among about 90,000 clones listed, less than 95% were seen once. Germline CDR1 is LNHDA and CDR2 is SQIVND (reference sequence). CDR3 length equals 15 residues. The ends were cut back, 2 bases at V and 3 bases at J, with 14 bases in the middle. Blood was sampled at baseline, cycle 4 day 1, and cycle 7 day 1. The chain has TRBV19 and TRBJ2-7; the D gene could be TRBD1 or TRBD2 (5 bases each). The sample here was CD4+ or CD8+ T cells sorted from blood, taken in a trial of the OX40 agonist ivuxolimab. The clonotype was recovered from an adult with an advanced solid tumor such as melanoma, head and neck, liver or kidney cancer. The CDR3 DNA reads TGTGCCAGTAGTATAATGGGGACCCCGGGCTACGAGCAGTACTTC. Amino acid sequence: CASSIMGTPGYEQYF.